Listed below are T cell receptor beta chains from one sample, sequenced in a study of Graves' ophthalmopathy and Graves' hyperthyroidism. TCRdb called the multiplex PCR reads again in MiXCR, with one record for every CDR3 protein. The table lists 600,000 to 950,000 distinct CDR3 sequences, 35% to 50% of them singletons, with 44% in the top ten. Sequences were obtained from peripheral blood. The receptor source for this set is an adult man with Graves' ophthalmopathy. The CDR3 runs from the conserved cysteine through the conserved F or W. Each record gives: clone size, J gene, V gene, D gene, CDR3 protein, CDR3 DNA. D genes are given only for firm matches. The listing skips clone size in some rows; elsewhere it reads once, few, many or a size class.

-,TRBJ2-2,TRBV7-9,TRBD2,CASSSGTSGRYAGELFF,TGTGCCAGCAGCTCCGGGACTAGCGGGAGGTACGCCGGGGAGCTGTTTTTT
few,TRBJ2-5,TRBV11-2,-,CASSVQGGYREETQYF,TGTGCCAGCAGCGTTCAGGGGGGGTACAGGGAAGAGACCCAGTACTTC
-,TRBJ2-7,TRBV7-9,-,CASSFSGFEQYF,TGTGCCAGCAGTTTTTCTGGGTTCGAGCAGTACTTC
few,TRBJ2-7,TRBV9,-,CASSKAGYSYEQYF,TGTGCCAGCAGCAAAGCAGGGTATAGCTACGAGCAGTACTTC
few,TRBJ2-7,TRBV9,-,CASSLGLGGDYEQYF,TGTGCCAGCAGCTTAGGCCTCGGGGGAGACTACGAGCAGTACTTC
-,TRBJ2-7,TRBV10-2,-,CASRDPTRGGLYEQYF,TGTGCCAGCAGGGACCCTACTCGCGGGGGCCTTTACGAGCAGTACTTC
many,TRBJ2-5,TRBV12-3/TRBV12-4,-,CASSYPNDQETQYF,TGTGCCAGCAGCTACCCCAACGACCAAGAGACCCAGTACTTC
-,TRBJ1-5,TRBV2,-,CASSDNSNQPQHF,TGTGCCAGCAGTGATAATAGCAATCAGCCCCAGCATTTT
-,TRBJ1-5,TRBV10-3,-,CASSSNRVFHF,TGTGCCAGCAGTTCCAACAGGGTATTCCATTTT
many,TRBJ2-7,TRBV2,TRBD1,CASSPRDRGSVQYF,TGTGCCAGCAGTCCCCGGGACAGGGGATCGGTGCAGTACTTC
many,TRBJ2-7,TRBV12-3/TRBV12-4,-,CASSLRGGEQYF,TGTGCCAGCAGCCTACGCGGCGGCGAGCAGTACTTC
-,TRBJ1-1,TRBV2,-,CASSYSIPGVNTEAFF,TGTGCCAGCAGTTACTCGATCCCGGGGGTGAACACTGAAGCTTTCTTT
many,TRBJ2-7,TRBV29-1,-,CSVCSGGSNEQYF,TGCAGCGTTTGTAGTGGGGGTTCCAACGAGCAGTACTTC
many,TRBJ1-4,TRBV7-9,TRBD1,CASSDRVEIAEKLFF,TGTGCCAGCAGCGACAGGGTCGAGATAGCTGAAAAACTGTTTTTT
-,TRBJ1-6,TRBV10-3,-,CAASSYNSPLHF,TGTGCCGCCAGCTCCTATAATTCACCCCTCCACTTT
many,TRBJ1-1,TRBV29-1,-,CSVDGVRGEAFF,TGCAGCGTTGATGGGGTGAGAGGTGAAGCTTTCTTT
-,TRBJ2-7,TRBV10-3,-,CASSTLPTRTSYEQYF,TGTGCCAGCAGTACCCTACCTACCCGGACGTCCTACGAGCAGTACTTC
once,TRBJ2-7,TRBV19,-,CASSIDRQGLREQYF,TGTGCCAGTAGTATAGATCGGCAGGGGCTGCGCGAGCAGTACTTC